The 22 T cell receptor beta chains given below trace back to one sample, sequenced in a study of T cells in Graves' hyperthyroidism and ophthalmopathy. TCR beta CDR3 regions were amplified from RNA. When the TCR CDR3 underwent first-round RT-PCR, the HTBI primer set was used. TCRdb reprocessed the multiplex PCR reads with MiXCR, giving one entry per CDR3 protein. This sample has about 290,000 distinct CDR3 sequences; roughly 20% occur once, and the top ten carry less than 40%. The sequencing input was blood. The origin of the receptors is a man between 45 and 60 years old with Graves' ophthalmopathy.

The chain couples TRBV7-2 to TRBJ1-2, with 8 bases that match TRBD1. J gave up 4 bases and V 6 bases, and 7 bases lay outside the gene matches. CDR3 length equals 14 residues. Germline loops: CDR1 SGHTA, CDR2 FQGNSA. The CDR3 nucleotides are TGTGCCAGCAGTCAGAGTACAGGGGGCTATGGCTACACCTTC. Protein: CASSQSTGGYGYTF.

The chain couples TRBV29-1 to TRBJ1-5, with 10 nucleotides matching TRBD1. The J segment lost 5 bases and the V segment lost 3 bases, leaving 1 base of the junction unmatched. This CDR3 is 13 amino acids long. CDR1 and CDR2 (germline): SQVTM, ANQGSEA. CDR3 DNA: TGCAGCGTTGAGGGGACAGGGGATCAGCCCCAGCATTTT. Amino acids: CSVEGTGDQPQHF.

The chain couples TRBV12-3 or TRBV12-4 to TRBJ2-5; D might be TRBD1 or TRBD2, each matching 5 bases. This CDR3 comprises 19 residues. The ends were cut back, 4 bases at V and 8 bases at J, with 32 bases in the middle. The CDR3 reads CASSSEGPQETQYLRTQYF. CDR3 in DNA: TGTGCCAGCAGTTCAGAGGGGCCTCAAGAGACCCAGTACCTAAGAACCCAGTACTTC.

The CDR3 loop is CASSPTGGLNEKLFF. The CDR3 region has the DNA TGTGCCAGCAGCCCGACAGGAGGACTTAATGAAAAACTGTTTTTT. This chain connects TRBV5-6 to TRBJ1-4; D perhaps matches TRBD1 (6 bases). CDR3 length: 15 amino acids. V shed 4 bases and J shed 4 bases, with 14 bases lying between them. CDR1 and CDR2 (germline): SGHDT, YYEEEE.

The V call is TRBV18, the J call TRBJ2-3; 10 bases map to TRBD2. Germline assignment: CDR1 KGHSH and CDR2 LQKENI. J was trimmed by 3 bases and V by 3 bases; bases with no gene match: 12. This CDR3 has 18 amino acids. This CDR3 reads CASSPPASGRGETDTQYF. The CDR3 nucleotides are TGTGCCAGCTCACCCCCAGCTAGCGGGAGAGGGGAGACAGATACGCAGTATTTT. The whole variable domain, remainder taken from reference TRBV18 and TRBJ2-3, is NAGVMQNPRHLVRRRGQEARLRCSPMKGHSHVYWYRQLPEEGLKFMVYLQKENIIDESGMPKERFSAEFPKEGPSILRIQQVVRGDSAAYFCASSPPASGRGETDTQYFGPGTRLTVL.

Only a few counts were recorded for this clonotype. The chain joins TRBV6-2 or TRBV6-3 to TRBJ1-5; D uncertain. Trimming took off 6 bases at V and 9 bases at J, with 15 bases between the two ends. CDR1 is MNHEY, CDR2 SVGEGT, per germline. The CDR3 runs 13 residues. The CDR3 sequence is CASSFTPAGPQHF. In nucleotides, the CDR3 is TGTGCCAGCAGCTTTACCCCTGCGGGGCCCCAGCATTTT.

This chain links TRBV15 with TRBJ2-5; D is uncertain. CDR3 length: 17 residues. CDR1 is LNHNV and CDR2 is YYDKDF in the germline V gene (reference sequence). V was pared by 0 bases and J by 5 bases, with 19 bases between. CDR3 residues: CATSRDSRLRELETQYF. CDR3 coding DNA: TGTGCCACCAGCAGAGATTCACGCCTACGAGAGTTGGAGACCCAGTACTTC.

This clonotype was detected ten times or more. In nucleotides, the CDR3 is TGTGCCAGCAGCCAAGGGCCGAATAGCAATCAGCCCCAGCATTTT. Translating it yields CASSQGPNSNQPQHF. This rearrangement joins TRBV3-1 to TRBJ1-5; D is ambiguous. This CDR3 has 15 residues. With 1 base removed from V and 0 bases from J, the gap between germline ends came to 7 bases. Germline V gene sequence: CDR1 LGHDT, CDR2 YNNKEL (reference sequence).

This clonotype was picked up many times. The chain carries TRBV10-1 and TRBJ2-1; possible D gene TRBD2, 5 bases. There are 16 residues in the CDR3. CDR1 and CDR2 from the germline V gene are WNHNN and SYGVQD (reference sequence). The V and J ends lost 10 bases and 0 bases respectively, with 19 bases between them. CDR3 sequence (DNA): TGCGCCATGATTAACACTCGAGGGAGCTCCTACAATGAGCAGTTCTTC. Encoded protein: CAMINTRGSSYNEQFF.

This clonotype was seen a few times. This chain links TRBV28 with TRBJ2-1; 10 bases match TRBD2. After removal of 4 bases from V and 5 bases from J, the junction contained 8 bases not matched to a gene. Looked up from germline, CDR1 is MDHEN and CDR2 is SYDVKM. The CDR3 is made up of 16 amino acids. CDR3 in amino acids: CASSSLAGSFDNEQFF. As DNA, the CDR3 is TGTGCCAGCAGTTCACTAGCGGGATCCTTCGACAATGAGCAGTTCTTC.

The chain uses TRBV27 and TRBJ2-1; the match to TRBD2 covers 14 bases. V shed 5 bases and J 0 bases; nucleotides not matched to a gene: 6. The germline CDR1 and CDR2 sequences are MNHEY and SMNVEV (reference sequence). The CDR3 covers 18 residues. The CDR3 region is CASSPGLAGVSSYNEQFF. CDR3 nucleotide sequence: TGTGCCAGCAGTCCGGGACTAGCGGGAGTAAGCTCCTACAATGAGCAGTTCTTC.

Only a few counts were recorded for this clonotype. This chain's CDR3 is CATSRDRQALRGQPQHF. CDR3 coding DNA: TGTGCCACCAGCAGAGATCGACAGGCCCTAAGGGGACAGCCCCAGCATTTT. The chain carries TRBV15 and TRBJ1-5; possible D gene TRBD1, 6 bases. Germline-derived CDR1 and CDR2 are LNHNV and YYDKDF (reference sequence). This CDR3 contains 17 residues. Trimming took off 0 bases at V and 7 bases at J, with 19 bases between the two ends.

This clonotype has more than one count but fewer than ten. The CDR3 DNA reads as TGTGCCAGCACCGAGGACAGGGGCGGGTATCAGCCCCAGCATTTT. This encodes CASTEDRGGYQPQHF. The V gene is TRBV2, the J gene TRBJ1-5, with 9 bases lining up with TRBD1. Unmatched junction bases numbered 9, after V lost 7 bases and J lost 5 bases. The V gene's germline CDR1 is SNHLY and CDR2 FYNNEI. The CDR3 has 15 amino acids. The full variable domain, rest sourced from reference TRBV2 and TRBJ1-5, is EPEVTQTPSHQVTQMGQEVILRCVPISNHLYFYWYRQILGQKVEFLVSFYNNEISEKSEIFDDQFSVERPDGSNFTLKIRSTKLEDSAMYFCASTEDRGGYQPQHFGDGTRLSIL.

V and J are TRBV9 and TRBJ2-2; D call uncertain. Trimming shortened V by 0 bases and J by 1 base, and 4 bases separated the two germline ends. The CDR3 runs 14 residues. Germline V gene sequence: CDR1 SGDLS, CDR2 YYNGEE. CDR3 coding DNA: TGTGCCAGCAGCGTAGAGATGAACACCGGGGAGCTGTTTTTT. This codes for CASSVEMNTGELFF.

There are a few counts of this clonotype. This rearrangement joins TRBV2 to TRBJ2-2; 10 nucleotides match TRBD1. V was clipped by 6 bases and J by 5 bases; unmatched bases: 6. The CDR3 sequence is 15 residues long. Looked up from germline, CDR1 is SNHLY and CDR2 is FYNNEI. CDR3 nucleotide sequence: TGTGCCAGCAGAGTAGGGACAGGGGTAACCGGGGAGCTGTTTTTT. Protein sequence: CASRVGTGVTGELFF.

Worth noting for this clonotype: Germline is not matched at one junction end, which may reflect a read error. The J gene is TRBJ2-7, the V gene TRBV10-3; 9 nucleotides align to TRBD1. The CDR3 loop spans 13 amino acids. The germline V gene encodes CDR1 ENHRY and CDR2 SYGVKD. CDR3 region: CAISGTGGHEQCF. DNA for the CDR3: TGTGCCATCAGTGGAACAGGGGGCCACGAGCAGTGCTTC.

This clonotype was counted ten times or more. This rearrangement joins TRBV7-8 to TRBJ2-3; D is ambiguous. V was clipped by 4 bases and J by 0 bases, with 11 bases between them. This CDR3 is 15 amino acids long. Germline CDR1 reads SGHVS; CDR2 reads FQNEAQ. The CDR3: CASSSLFSSTDTQYF. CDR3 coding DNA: TGTGCCAGCAGCTCACTGTTTAGTAGCACAGATACGCAGTATTTT. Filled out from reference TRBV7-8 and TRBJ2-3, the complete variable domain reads GAGVSQSPRYKVAKRGQDVALRCDPISGHVSLFWYQQALGQGPEFLTYFQNEAQLDKSGLPSDRFFAERPEGSVSTLKIQRTQQEDSAVYLCASSSLFSSTDTQYFGPGTRLTVL.

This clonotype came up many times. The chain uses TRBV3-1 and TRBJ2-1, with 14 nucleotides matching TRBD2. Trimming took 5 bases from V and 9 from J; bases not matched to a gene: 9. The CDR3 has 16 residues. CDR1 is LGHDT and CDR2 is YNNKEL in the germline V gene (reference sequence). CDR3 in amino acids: CASSKGTSGSSSEQFF. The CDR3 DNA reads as TGTGCCAGCAGCAAGGGGACTAGCGGGAGTAGTAGTGAGCAGTTCTTC.

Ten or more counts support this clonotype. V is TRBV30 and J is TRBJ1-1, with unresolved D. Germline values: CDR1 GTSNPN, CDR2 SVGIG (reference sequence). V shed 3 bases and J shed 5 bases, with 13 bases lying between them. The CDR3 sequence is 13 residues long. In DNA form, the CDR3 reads TGTGCCTGGAGGCCCGAAGGAAGGACTGAAGCTTTCTTT. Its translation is CAWRPEGRTEAFF.

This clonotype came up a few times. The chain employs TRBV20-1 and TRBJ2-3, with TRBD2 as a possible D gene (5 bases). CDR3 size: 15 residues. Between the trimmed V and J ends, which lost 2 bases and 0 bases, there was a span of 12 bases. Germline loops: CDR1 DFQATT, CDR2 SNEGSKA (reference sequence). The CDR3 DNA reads TGCAGTGCTAGATCCCCGGGATCTAGCACAGATACGCAGTATTTT. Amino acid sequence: CSARSPGSSTDTQYF.

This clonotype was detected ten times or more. CDR3 bases: TGTGCCAGCAGCCCGCTAGCGGGAGTCACCTACGAGCAGTACTTC. Translation gives CASSPLAGVTYEQYF. The chain recombines TRBV7-9 with TRBJ2-7; TRBD2 aligns across 10 bases. Germline CDR1 reads SEHNR; CDR2 reads FQNEAQ (reference sequence). The CDR3 is 15 residues long. The ends lost 5 bases at V and 2 bases at J; junction bases unmatched: 6.

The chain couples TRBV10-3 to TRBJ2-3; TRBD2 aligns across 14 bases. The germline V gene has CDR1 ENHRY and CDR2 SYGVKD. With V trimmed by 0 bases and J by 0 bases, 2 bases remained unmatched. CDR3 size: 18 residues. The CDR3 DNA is TGTGCCATCAGTGAGTCGTGGACTAGCGGGAGGAGCACAGATACGCAGTATTTT. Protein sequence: CAISESWTSGRSTDTQYF.